These 5 T cell receptor beta chains originate from one sample sequenced in a study of cytomegalovirus exposure and HLA in healthy donors listed by TCRdb under 2017. Receptor amplification or capture employed the immunoSEQ multiplex PCR assay. In TCRdb, the immuneACCESS table is reduced to in-frame sequences with V and J assigned. These tables do not hold every clone; where another copy was compared, an unresolved V gene accounts for under half, and the others remain unexplained. This sample comprises about 140,000 clones, 80% to 90% of them detected only once. Of the sample, roughly 1.4% falls within the top ten clones. The sequenced sample consisted of PBMCs. The receptors stem from a woman in her twenties or thirties in good health and CMV-seronegative.

V and J are TRBV28 and TRBJ2-7; 8 bases agree with TRBD2. The CDR3 spans 13 residues. Looked up from germline, CDR1 is MDHEN and CDR2 is SYDVKM. J gave up 3 bases and V 10 bases, and 8 bases lay outside the gene matches. DNA of the CDR3: TGTGCCACCCAGCGGGGGCTCTACTACGAGCAGTACTTC. Translation: CATQRGLYYEQYF.

The gene calls are TRBV2 and TRBJ1-1; D remains ambiguous. This CDR3 is 11 amino acids long. The V end was cut by 5 bases, the J end by 4 bases, with 5 bases between. Germline V CDR1 and CDR2: SNHLY, FYNNEI. The DNA of the CDR3 is TGTGCCAGCAGTTATTCCACTGAAGCTTTCTTT. Its translation is CASSYSTEAFF.

The chain uses TRBV7-8 and TRBJ2-6; TRBD1 aligns across 11 bases. CDR1 and CDR2 (germline): SGHVS, FQNEAQ. CDR3 length: 18 residues. The V segment lost 5 bases and the J segment 0 bases; nucleotides outside the gene matches: 6. The chain's CDR3 is CASSPGTGGSSGANVLTF. The DNA for the CDR3 is TGTGCCAGCAGCCCGGGGACAGGGGGAAGCTCTGGGGCCAACGTCCTGACTTTC. Using reference TRBV7-8 and TRBJ2-6 for the parts outside the CDR3, the full variable domain is GAGVSQSPRYKVAKRGQDVALRCDPISGHVSLFWYQQALGQGPEFLTYFQNEAQLDKSGLPSDRFFAERPEGSVSTLKIQRTQQEDSAVYLCASSPGTGGSSGANVLTFGAGSRLTVL.

This chain links TRBV5-1 with TRBJ2-7; 14 bases line up with TRBD2. V shed 1 base and J 1 base; nucleotides not matched to a gene: 4. The CDR3 extends over 17 amino acids. In germline, CDR1 is SGHRS, CDR2 YFSETQ. The CDR3 sequence is CASSLSTSGGGSYEQYF. As DNA, the CDR3 is TGCGCCAGCAGCTTGTCGACTAGCGGGGGGGGGTCCTACGAGCAGTACTTC.

The rearrangement uses TRBV29-1 and TRBJ1-2, with 9 bases aligning to TRBD1. The CDR3 consists of 13 residues. Germline CDR1 and CDR2: SQVTM and ANQGSEA. Trimming took 7 bases from V and 1 from J; bases not matched to a gene: 4. The CDR3 sequence: CSAGTGLNYGYTF. The CDR3 nucleotides read TGCAGCGCAGGGACAGGGCTTAACTATGGCTACACCTTC.